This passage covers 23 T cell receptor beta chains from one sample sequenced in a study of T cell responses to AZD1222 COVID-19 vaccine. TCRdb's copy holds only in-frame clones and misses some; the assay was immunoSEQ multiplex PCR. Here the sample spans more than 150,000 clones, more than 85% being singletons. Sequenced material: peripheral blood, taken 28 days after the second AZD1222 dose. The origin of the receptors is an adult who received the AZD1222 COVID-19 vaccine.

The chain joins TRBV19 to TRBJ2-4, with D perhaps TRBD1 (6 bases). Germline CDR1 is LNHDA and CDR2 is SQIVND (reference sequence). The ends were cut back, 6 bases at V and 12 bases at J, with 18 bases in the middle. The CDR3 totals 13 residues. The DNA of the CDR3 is TGTGCCAGTAGGCCAACAGGGTATCCCTCTCAGTACTTC. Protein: CASRPTGYPSQYF.

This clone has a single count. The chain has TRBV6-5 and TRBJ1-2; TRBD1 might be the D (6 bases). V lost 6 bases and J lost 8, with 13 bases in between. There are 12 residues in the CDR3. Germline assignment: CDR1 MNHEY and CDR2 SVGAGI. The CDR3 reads CASSAQGWGYTF. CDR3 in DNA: TGTGCCAGCAGCGCACAGGGTTGGGGCTACACCTTC.

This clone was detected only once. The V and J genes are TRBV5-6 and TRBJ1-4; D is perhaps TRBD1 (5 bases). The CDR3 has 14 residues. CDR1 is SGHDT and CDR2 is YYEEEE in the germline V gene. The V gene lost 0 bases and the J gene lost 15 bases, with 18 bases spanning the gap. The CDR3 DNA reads TGTGCCAGCAGCTTGGGGGGCACGGGACTCTTGATGTTTTTT. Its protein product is CASSLGGTGLLMFF.

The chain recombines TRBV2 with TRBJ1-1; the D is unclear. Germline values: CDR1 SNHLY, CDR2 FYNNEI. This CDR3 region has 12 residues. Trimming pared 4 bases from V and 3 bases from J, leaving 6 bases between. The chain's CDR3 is CASSGTYTEAFF. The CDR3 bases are TGTGCCAGCAGTGGGACGTACACTGAAGCTTTCTTT.

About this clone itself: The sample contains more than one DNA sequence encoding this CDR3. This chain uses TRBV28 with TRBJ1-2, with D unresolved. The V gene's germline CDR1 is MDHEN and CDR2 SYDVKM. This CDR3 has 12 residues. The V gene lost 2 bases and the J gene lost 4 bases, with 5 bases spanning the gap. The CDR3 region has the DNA TGTGCCAGCAGTTTAAGGGCCTATGGCTACACCTTC. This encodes CASSLRAYGYTF.

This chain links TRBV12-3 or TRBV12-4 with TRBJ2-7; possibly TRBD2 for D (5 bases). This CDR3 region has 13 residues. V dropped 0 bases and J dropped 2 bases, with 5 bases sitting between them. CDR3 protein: CASSLAGAYEQYF. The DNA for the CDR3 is TGTGCCAGCAGTTTAGCGGGAGCCTACGAGCAGTACTTC.

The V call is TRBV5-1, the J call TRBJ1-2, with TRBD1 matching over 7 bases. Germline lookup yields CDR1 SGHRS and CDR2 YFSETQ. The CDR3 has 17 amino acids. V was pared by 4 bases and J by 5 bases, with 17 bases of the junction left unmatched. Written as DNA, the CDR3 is TGCGCCAGCAGCCTCACCCAAGGGATGACAGGGAGGTATGGCTACACCTTC. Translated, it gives CASSLTQGMTGRYGYTF.

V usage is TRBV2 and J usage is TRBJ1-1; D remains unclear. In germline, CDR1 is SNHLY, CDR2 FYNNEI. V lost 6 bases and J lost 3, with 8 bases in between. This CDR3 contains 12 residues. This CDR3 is CASRSYDTEAFF. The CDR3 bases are TGTGCCAGCAGGAGCTACGACACTGAAGCTTTCTTT.

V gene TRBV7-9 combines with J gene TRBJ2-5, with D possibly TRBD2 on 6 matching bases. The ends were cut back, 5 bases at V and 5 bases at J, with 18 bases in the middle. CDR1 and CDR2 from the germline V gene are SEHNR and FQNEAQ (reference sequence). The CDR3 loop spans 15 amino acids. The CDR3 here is CASSEGRQTWETQYF. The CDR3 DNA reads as TGTGCCAGCAGCGAAGGGAGGCAGACCTGGGAGACCCAGTACTTC.

In nucleotides, the CDR3 is TGTGCCAGCGCGAGGGTCGGCTACACCTTC. It is translated as CASARVGYTF. V is TRBV12-3 or TRBV12-4 and J is TRBJ1-2; the D is unclear. Trimming took off 8 bases at V and 8 bases at J, with 9 bases between the two ends. This CDR3 region has 10 residues.

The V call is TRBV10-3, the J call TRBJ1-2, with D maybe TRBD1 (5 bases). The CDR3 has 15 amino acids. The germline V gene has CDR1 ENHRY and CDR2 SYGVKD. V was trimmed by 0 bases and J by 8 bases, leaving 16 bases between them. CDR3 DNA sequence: TGTGCCATCAGTGAGTCCATTCGGGGGACGCGGGGCTACACCTTC. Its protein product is CAISESIRGTRGYTF.

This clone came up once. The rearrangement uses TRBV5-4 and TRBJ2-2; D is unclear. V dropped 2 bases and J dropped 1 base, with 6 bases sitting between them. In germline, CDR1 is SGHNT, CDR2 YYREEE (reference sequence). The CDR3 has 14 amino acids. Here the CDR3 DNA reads TGTGCCAGCAGCTTTGGACGGAACACCGGGGAGCTGTTTTTT. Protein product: CASSFGRNTGELFF.

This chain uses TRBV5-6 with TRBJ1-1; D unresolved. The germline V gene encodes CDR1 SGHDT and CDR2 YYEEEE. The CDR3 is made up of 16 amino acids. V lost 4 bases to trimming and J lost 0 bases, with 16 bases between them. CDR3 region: CASSMARGSMNTEAFF. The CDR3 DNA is TGTGCCAGCAGCATGGCCCGGGGATCCATGAACACTGAAGCTTTCTTT. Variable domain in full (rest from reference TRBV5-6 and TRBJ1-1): DAGVTQSPTHLIKTRGQQVTLRCSPKSGHDTVSWYQQALGQGPQFIFQYYEEEERQRGNFPDRFSGHQFPNYSSELNVNALLLGDSALYLCASSMARGSMNTEAFFGQGTRLTVV.

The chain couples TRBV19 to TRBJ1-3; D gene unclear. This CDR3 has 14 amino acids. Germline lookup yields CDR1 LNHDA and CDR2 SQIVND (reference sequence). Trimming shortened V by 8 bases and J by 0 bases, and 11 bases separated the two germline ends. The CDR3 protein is CASRNAYSGNTIYF. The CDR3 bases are TGTGCCAGTCGAAACGCCTACTCTGGAAACACCATATATTTT.

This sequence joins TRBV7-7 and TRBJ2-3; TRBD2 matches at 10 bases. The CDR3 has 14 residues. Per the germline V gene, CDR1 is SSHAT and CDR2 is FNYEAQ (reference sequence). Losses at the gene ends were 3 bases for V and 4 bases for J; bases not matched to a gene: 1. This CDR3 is CASSLGTSADTQYF. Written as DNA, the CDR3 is TGTGCCAGCAGCTTGGGGACTAGCGCAGATACGCAGTATTTT. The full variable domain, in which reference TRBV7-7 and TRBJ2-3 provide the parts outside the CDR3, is GAGVSQSPRYKVTKRGQDVTLRCDPISSHATLYWYQQALGQGPEFLTYFNYEAQPDKSGLPSDRFSAERPEGSISTLTIQRTEQRDSAMYRCASSLGTSADTQYFGPGTRLTVL.

The CDR3 DNA reads TGCGCCAGCAGTCAACGACAGGGCAATGAAAAACTGTTTTTT. Translating it yields CASSQRQGNEKLFF. The rearrangement uses TRBV5-1 and TRBJ1-4; 7 nucleotides agree with TRBD1. After removal of 5 bases from V and 5 bases from J, the junction contained 6 bases not matched to a gene. Germline loops: CDR1 SGHRS, CDR2 YFSETQ. The CDR3 is 14 residues long.

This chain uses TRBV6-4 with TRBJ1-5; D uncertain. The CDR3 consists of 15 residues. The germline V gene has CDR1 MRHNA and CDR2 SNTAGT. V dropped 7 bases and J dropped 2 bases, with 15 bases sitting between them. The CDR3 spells CASTPERDGNQPQHF. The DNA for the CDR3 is TGTGCCAGCACCCCGGAAAGGGATGGCAATCAGCCCCAGCATTTT.

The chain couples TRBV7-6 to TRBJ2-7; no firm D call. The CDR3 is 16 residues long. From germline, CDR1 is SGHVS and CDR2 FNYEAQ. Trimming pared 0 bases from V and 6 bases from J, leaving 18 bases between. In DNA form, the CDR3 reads TGTGCCAGCAGCTTAGCGGTTTGGAGAGGTTACGGCGAGCAGTACTTC. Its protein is CASSLAVWRGYGEQYF.

As DNA, the CDR3 is TGTGCCAGCAGCCCCCGAGGTAGCGGGAGGGTTAGCTCCTACAATGAGCAGTTCTTC. It yields the protein CASSPRGSGRVSSYNEQFF. V gene TRBV21-1 combines with J gene TRBJ2-1; the table's D gene call, TRBD2, was not cross checked with the DNA. TRBV21-1 is classified as a pseudogene. The CDR3 runs to 19 residues.

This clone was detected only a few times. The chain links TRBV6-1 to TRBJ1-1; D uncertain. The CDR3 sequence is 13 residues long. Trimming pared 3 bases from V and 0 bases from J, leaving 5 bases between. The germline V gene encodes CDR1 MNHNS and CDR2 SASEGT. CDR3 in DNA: TGTGCCAGCAGTGAGGGTATGAACACTGAAGCTTTCTTT. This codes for CASSEGMNTEAFF.

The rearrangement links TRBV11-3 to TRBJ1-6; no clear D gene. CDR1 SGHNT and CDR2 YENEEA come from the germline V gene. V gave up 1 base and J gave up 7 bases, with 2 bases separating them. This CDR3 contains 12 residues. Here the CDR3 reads CASSLGNSPLHF. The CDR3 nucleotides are TGTGCCAGCAGCTTAGGGAATTCACCCCTCCACTTT.

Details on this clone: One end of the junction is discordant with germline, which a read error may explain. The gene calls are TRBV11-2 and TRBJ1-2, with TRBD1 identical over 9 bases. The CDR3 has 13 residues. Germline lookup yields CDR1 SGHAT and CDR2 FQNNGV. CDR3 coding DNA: TGTGCCAGCAGCTTCGCGGCGGGACAGGGACCTCTCTTC. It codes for CASSFAAGQGPLF.

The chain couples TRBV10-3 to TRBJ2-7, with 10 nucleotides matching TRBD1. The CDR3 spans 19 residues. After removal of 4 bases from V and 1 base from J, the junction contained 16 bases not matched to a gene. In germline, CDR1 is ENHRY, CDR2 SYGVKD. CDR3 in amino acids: CAISASASVTGGVSYEQYF. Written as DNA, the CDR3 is TGTGCCATCAGTGCGAGCGCATCCGTGACAGGGGGCGTTTCCTACGAGCAGTACTTC.